The 9 T cell receptor beta chains below were found in one sample sequenced in a study of identical twins. TCRdb called the 5' RACE reads again in MiXCR, with one record for every CDR3 protein. There are 410,000 or so distinct CDR3 sequences in the sample; approximately 18% occur only once, and 9% to 15% lies in the top ten. Material for sequencing was naive T cells sorted from blood. These receptors all stem from a man aged 50-59 years in good health.

The chain joins TRBV7-9 to TRBJ2-7, with 10 bases lining up with TRBD2. CDR3 size: 15 residues. CDR1 and CDR2 (germline): SEHNR, FQNEAQ (reference sequence). The trim removed 8 bases at V and 5 bases at J, leaving 12 bases unmatched. The CDR3: CASGVAGGGIDEQYF. In nucleotides, the CDR3 is TGTGCCAGCGGTGTAGCGGGAGGCGGGATCGACGAGCAGTACTTC.

The CDR3 DNA reads TGTGCCAGCAGCCATCTACTAGCGGGAGATAGCACAGATACGCAGTATTTT. It yields the protein CASSHLLAGDSTDTQYF. The chain joins TRBV14 to TRBJ2-3; 11 bases are shared with TRBD2. J gave up 0 bases and V 3 bases, and 5 bases lay outside the gene matches. This CDR3 has 17 amino acids. Per germline, CDR1 SGHDN and CDR2 FVKESK.

CDR3 residues: CAISALAGGLAEQFF. Written as DNA, the CDR3 is TGTGCCATCAGTGCCCTAGCGGGAGGGCTTGCTGAGCAGTTCTTC. The V gene is TRBV10-3, the J gene TRBJ2-1; 12 bases line up with TRBD2. With 4 bases clipped from V and 9 bases from J, the junction kept 7 bases outside the gene matches. Germline CDR1 ENHRY, CDR2 SYGVKD. This CDR3 has 15 amino acids.

This clonotype was seen more than once but under ten times. The chain is built from TRBV20-1 and TRBJ2-3; 7 positions match TRBD2. The CDR3 is 16 residues long. Germline assignment: CDR1 DFQATT and CDR2 SNEGSKA (reference sequence). Losses at the gene ends were 3 bases for V and 2 bases for J; bases not matched to a gene: 11. The CDR3: CSARGVWRETTDTQYF. In nucleotides, the CDR3 is TGCAGTGCTAGGGGGGTTTGGCGGGAGACCACAGATACGCAGTATTTT.

This clonotype was seen a few times. This rearrangement joins TRBV7-2 to TRBJ2-5; 11 nucleotides line up with TRBD2. The germline gives CDR1 SGHTA, CDR2 FQGNSA. The V gene end was trimmed by 5 bases and the J gene end by 13 bases; junction bases not matched to a gene: 9. The CDR3 sequence is 13 residues long. CDR3 in DNA: TGTGCCAGCAGCGCCGGACTAGCGGGTACTCCGTACTTC. It is translated as CASSAGLAGTPYF.

This clonotype showed up many times. The chain combines TRBV11-1 with TRBJ1-1, with 10 bases matching TRBD1. CDR3 length equals 20 residues. The V and J ends lost 0 bases and 0 bases, in that order; junction bases with no gene match: 13. Germline assignment: CDR1 SGHAT and CDR2 FQDESV (reference sequence). The chain's CDR3 is CASSLAYGTGDQDMNTEAFF. The CDR3 nucleotides are TGTGCCAGCAGCTTAGCGTATGGGACAGGGGACCAAGACATGAACACTGAAGCTTTCTTT. Full variable domain (missing parts from reference TRBV11-1 and TRBJ1-1): EAEVAQSPRYKITEKSQAVAFWCDPISGHATLYWYRQILGQGPELLVQFQDESVVDDSQLPKDRFSAERLKGVDSTLKIQPAELGDSAMYLCASSLAYGTGDQDMNTEAFFGQGTRLTVV.

This rearrangement joins TRBV7-6 to TRBJ1-2, with 9 bases identical to TRBD1. The length of the CDR3 is 13 residues. Germline CDR1 reads SGHVS; CDR2 reads FNYEAQ. Trimming cost V 5 bases and J 8 bases; bases outside gene matches: 6. The CDR3 DNA is TGTGCCAGCAGCGCGGACAGGGGAAGCGGCTACACCTTC. It yields the protein CASSADRGSGYTF.

This clonotype was counted ten times or more. V and J are TRBV5-1 and TRBJ2-3, with a tentative D call TRBD2 (7 bases). Per germline, CDR1 SGHRS and CDR2 YFSETQ. V was pared by 5 bases and J by 2 bases, with 18 bases between. CDR3 size: 16 residues. The CDR3 DNA is TGCGCCAGCAGTCACCGAGGCGGGGGCCCCACAGATACGCAGTATTTT. It is translated as CASSHRGGGPTDTQYF.

V usage is TRBV3-1 and J usage is TRBJ1-5; a weak D match, TRBD1 (5 bases). The germline gives CDR1 LGHDT, CDR2 YNNKEL (reference sequence). V was clipped by 2 bases and J by 6 bases, with 11 bases between them. The CDR3 length is 14 residues. The CDR3 loop reads CASSQRDSSQPQHF. For the CDR3, the DNA is TGTGCCAGCAGCCAACGAGACAGCTCTCAGCCCCAGCATTTT. Using reference TRBV3-1 and TRBJ1-5 for the parts outside the CDR3, the full variable domain is DTAVSQTPKYLVTQMGNDKSIKCEQNLGHDTMYWYKQDSKKFLKIMFSYNNKELIINETVPNRFSPKSPDKAHLNLHINSLELGDSAVYFCASSQRDSSQPQHFGDGTRLSIL.